What follows is one T cell receptor (beta chain) and its context. Its antigen is not identified. The entry originates in a study of T cells in Graves' hyperthyroidism and ophthalmopathy. Study summary: Blood from the periphery was taken at initial diagnosis, before any treatment. Overall study findings and caveats: Model-based prediction identified ophthalmopathy a median about 6.8 months prior to its onset.

It was RNA transcripts that yielded the amplified TCR beta CDR3 regions. The HTBI set primed first-round TCR CDR3 RT-PCR. Using its own MiXCR run on the multiplex PCR reads, TCRdb lists one record per CDR3 protein. The table has 300,000 to 450,000 distinct CDR3 sequences, roughly 14% seen once. The study excluded patients with uncontrolled infection, other autoimmune disease, pregnancy or lactation. Each diagnosis was grounded in clinical symptoms, serum thyroxine and TRAb, thyroid ultrasound, and orbital computed tomography. Sequencing was done on a sample of blood. The sequence was collected from a woman aged 30 to 39 with Graves' ophthalmopathy.

CDR3 loop: CASSLGTGAGDTQYF. DNA of the CDR3: TGTGCCAGCAGCTTAGGGACGGGAGCAGGAGATACGCAGTATTTT. This rearrangement joins TRBV11-3 to TRBJ2-3; D might be TRBD2 (6 bases). Trimming left V 1 base short and J 5 bases short, with 13 bases between. Germline V gives CDR1 SGHNT, CDR2 YENEEA. The CDR3 runs 15 residues.